This entry lists 26 T cell receptor beta chains sequenced from one sample in a study of blood T cell repertoires in COVID-19. This table comes from immunoSEQ multiplex PCR, and its TCRdb copy is limited to in-frame clones, with some not included. The data hold some 110,000 clones, with roughly four fifths observed a single time. Material: peripheral blood. Source of these receptors: a man aged 80 or over with COVID-19, enrolled during active disease.

J is TRBJ2-5 and V is TRBV28; D uncertain. Per the germline V gene, CDR1 is MDHEN and CDR2 is SYDVKM. This CDR3 is 14 amino acids long. Trimming cost V 5 bases and J 3 bases, with 13 bases left between them. CDR3 bases: TGTGCCAGCAGTCGCATCCCTACCGAAGAGACCCAGTACTTC. This translates into CASSRIPTEETQYF.

Note on this clone: An end of the junction differs from the germline gene, which may be a read error. V is TRBV7-7 and J is TRBJ2-5; 7 bases align to TRBD1. CDR1 is SSHAT, CDR2 FNYEAQ, per germline (reference sequence). CDR3 length equals 15 residues. The CDR3 region is CASSAVTGDGETQYF. CDR3 nucleotide sequence: TGTGCTAGCAGCGCGGTAACAGGGGATGGAGAGACCCAGTACTTC.

This chain connects TRBV5-1 to TRBJ2-7; D is ambiguous. The V and J ends lost 0 bases and 4 bases respectively, with 8 bases between them. Looked up from germline, CDR1 is SGHRS and CDR2 is YFSETQ. The CDR3 totals 13 residues. CDR3 in DNA: TGCGCCAGCAGCTTGGTCCTCCTATACGAGCAGTACTTC. Translating gives CASSLVLLYEQYF. Looking up the rest from reference TRBV5-1 and TRBJ2-7 gives the full variable domain: KAGVTQTPRYLIKTRGQQVTLSCSPISGHRSVSWYQQTPGQGLQFLFEYFSETQRNKGNFPGRFSGRQFSNSRSEMNVSTLELGDSALYLCASSLVLLYEQYFGPGTRLTVT.

The chain recombines TRBV4-1 with TRBJ2-7; D call uncertain. The germline gives CDR1 MGHRA, CDR2 YSYEKL. The CDR3 has 14 residues. Trimming took off 2 bases at V and 4 bases at J, with 12 bases between the two ends. CDR3 sequence reads: CASSQQTAGYEQYF. The CDR3 bases are TGCGCCAGCAGCCAACAAACGGCAGGTTACGAGCAGTACTTC.

This rearrangement joins TRBV19 to TRBJ2-1; TRBD2 is a possible D gene (6 bases). Germline assignment: CDR1 LNHDA and CDR2 SQIVND (reference sequence). The V gene lost 3 bases and the J gene lost 7 bases, with 16 bases spanning the gap. CDR3 length equals 15 residues. The CDR3 here is CASSISAGPVNEQFF. The CDR3 nucleotides read TGTGCCAGTAGTATTTCAGCGGGCCCGGTGAATGAGCAGTTCTTC.

The chain uses TRBV6-2 or TRBV6-3 and TRBJ2-7; weak D call: TRBD2 (5 bases). CDR1 is MNHEY, CDR2 SVGEGT, per germline. This CDR3 region has 17 residues. V lost 4 bases to trimming and J lost 0 bases, with 19 bases between them. CDR3 nucleotides: TGTGCCAGCAGTTCCCGATTTAGGTTAGGGAGCTCCTACGAGCAGTACTTC. Protein: CASSSRFRLGSSYEQYF.

The chain links TRBV4-3 to TRBJ2-2, with 10 bases matching TRBD2. The V gene's germline CDR1 is LGHNA and CDR2 YSLEER. CDR3 size: 18 residues. V shed 1 base and J 5 bases; nucleotides not matched to a gene: 10. The chain's CDR3 is CASSQVGLAGAGTGELFF. The CDR3 DNA is TGCGCCAGCAGCCAAGTCGGGCTAGCGGGAGCGGGGACCGGGGAGCTGTTTTTT.

This clone has more than one count but fewer than ten. The chain carries TRBV10-3 and TRBJ2-3; 11 bases are a match to TRBD2. The germline V gene encodes CDR1 ENHRY and CDR2 SYGVKD. The V segment lost 5 bases and the J segment 2 bases; nucleotides outside the gene matches: 3. The CDR3 sequence is 15 residues long. CDR3 nucleotides: TGTGCCATCAGTCTGACTAGCGGGAACACAGATACGCAGTATTTT. Its protein is CAISLTSGNTDTQYF.

This clone has only a few counts. This chain's CDR3 is CASAGQVNTEAFF. The CDR3 nucleotides are TGTGCCAGCGCGGGACAGGTGAACACTGAAGCTTTCTTT. V gene TRBV28 combines with J gene TRBJ1-1; 8 bases line up with TRBD1. The germline V gene has CDR1 MDHEN and CDR2 SYDVKM. The CDR3 sequence is 13 residues long. J lost 0 bases, V lost 8 bases, and 2 bases had no gene match.

The rearrangement links TRBV4-2 to TRBJ1-3; D gene uncertain. V was pared by 3 bases and J by 4 bases, with 10 bases between. The CDR3 covers 14 residues. CDR1 is LGHNA and CDR2 is YNFKEQ in the germline V gene. The CDR3 loop is CASSQSGDGNTIYF. CDR3 bases: TGTGCCAGCAGCCAGAGCGGAGACGGAAACACCATATATTTT.

This clone is a singleton in its sample. CDR3 DNA sequence: TGTGCCAGCAACGACAGGGCGGGGAACACCGGGGAGCTGTTTTTT. Translation: CASNDRAGNTGELFF. This chain links TRBV6-6 with TRBJ2-2; 7 bases agree with TRBD1. CDR1 MNHNY and CDR2 SVGAGI come from the germline V gene (reference sequence). The CDR3 consists of 15 residues. With 7 bases clipped from V and 1 base from J, the junction kept 6 bases outside the gene matches.

This rearrangement joins TRBV9 to TRBJ1-1, with a weak D call TRBD1 (6 bases). Looked up from germline, CDR1 is SGDLS and CDR2 is YYNGEE. This CDR3 has 15 amino acids. Trimming took 4 bases from V and 1 from J, leaving 14 bases between them. The CDR3 loop is CASSPTGTTNTEAFF. In DNA form, the CDR3 reads TGTGCCAGCAGCCCGACCGGGACAACGAACACTGAAGCTTTCTTT.

The chain combines TRBV7-2 with TRBJ1-5; TRBD1 is a possible D gene (5 bases). The germline V gene has CDR1 SGHTA and CDR2 FQGNSA. CDR3 size: 13 residues. Trimming took off 3 bases at V and 5 bases at J, with 8 bases between the two ends. CDR3 coding DNA: TGTGCCAGCAGCTTCGACAGTTATCAGCCCCAGCATTTT. Its translation: CASSFDSYQPQHF.

This sequence joins TRBV19 and TRBJ2-7; D ambiguous. The CDR3 sequence is 13 residues long. Germline CDR1 is LNHDA and CDR2 is SQIVND (reference sequence). Trimming shortened V by 5 bases and J by 5 bases, and 13 bases separated the two germline ends. This CDR3 reads CASSHTNSHEQYF. The CDR3 coding sequence is TGTGCCAGTAGTCATACAAACAGCCACGAGCAGTACTTC.

This chain connects TRBV6-2 or TRBV6-3 to TRBJ2-1; 14 bases are shared with TRBD2. With 2 bases clipped from V and 5 bases from J, the junction kept 5 bases outside the gene matches. Germline lookup yields CDR1 MNHEY and CDR2 SVGEGT. The CDR3 runs 17 residues. As DNA, the CDR3 is TGTGCCAGCAGTTACGGGACTAGCGGGAGTTGGAACAATGAGCAGTTCTTC. This gives the protein CASSYGTSGSWNNEQFF.

The rearrangement links TRBV5-1 to TRBJ2-5; possibly TRBD2 for D (5 bases). V was pared by 0 bases and J by 5 bases, with 14 bases between. This CDR3 contains 15 residues. Germline V lookup: CDR1 SGHRS, CDR2 YFSETQ. CDR3 nucleotide sequence: TGCGCCAGCAGCTTGGGTTCTACCTCGGGGGAGACCCAGTACTTC. Translated, it gives CASSLGSTSGETQYF.

CDR3 protein: CAIRRGGGGREGNEQFF. The CDR3 region has the DNA TGTGCCATCAGAAGGGGAGGTGGCGGGAGGGAAGGCAATGAGCAGTTCTTC. This chain joins TRBV10-3 and TRBJ2-1, with TRBD2 matching 9 bases. Germline V gives CDR1 ENHRY, CDR2 SYGVKD. V lost 6 bases, J lost 6 bases, and 15 bases stayed unmatched. CDR3 length equals 17 residues.

CDR3 region: CATGQDLSYEQYF. CDR3 bases: TGTGCCACCGGACAGGACCTCTCCTACGAGCAGTACTTC. The chain uses TRBV10-3 and TRBJ2-7, with 7 bases fitting TRBD1. V shed 10 bases and J 0 bases; nucleotides not matched to a gene: 6. The CDR3 totals 13 residues. Germline V gene lookup returns CDR1 ENHRY and CDR2 SYGVKD.

The CDR3 protein is CSVAGTDYTEAFF. As DNA, the CDR3 is TGCAGCGTTGCCGGGACTGACTACACTGAAGCTTTCTTT. The chain combines TRBV29-1 with TRBJ1-1; D perhaps matches TRBD1 (5 bases). The CDR3 covers 13 residues. The V gene lost 4 bases and the J gene lost 3 bases, with 12 bases spanning the gap. Per the germline V gene, CDR1 is SQVTM and CDR2 is ANQGSEA. The variable domain in full, completed from reference TRBV29-1 and TRBJ1-1, reads SAVISQKPSRDICQRGTSLTIQCQVDSQVTMMFWYRQQPGQSLTLIATANQGSEATYESGFVIDKFPISRPNLTFSTLTVSNMSPEDSSIYLCSVAGTDYTEAFFGQGTRLTVV.

The rearrangement links TRBV6-5 to TRBJ1-5; tentatively, D is TRBD1 (5 bases). Germline values: CDR1 MNHEY, CDR2 SVGAGI. The CDR3 is 15 amino acids. V was clipped by 6 bases and J by 2 bases, with 14 bases between them. The CDR3 is CASSPQVMGNQPQHF. The CDR3 coding sequence is TGTGCCAGCAGCCCACAGGTAATGGGCAATCAGCCCCAGCATTTT.

This clone has a handful of counts. The chain recombines TRBV7-8 with TRBJ1-2; D may be TRBD1 (5 bases). This CDR3 contains 15 residues. The germline CDR1 and CDR2 sequences are SGHVS and FQNEAQ. The ends were cut back, 6 bases at V and 4 bases at J, with 18 bases in the middle. The CDR3 reads CASSLQPGLGYGYTF. CDR3 DNA: TGTGCCAGCAGTCTACAGCCAGGGTTGGGCTATGGCTACACCTTC. The complete variable domain, with remaining parts taken from reference TRBV7-8 and TRBJ1-2, reads GAGVSQSPRYKVAKRGQDVALRCDPISGHVSLFWYQQALGQGPEFLTYFQNEAQLDKSGLPSDRFFAERPEGSVSTLKIQRTQQEDSAVYLCASSLQPGLGYGYTFGSGTRLTVV.

The chain couples TRBV19 to TRBJ1-1; 10 nucleotides match TRBD1. CDR3 length: 14 residues. V shed 9 bases and J 0 bases; nucleotides not matched to a gene: 4. Germline lookup yields CDR1 LNHDA and CDR2 SQIVND (reference sequence). CDR3 region: CASIDRGLNTEAFF. Written as DNA, the CDR3 is TGTGCCAGCATAGACAGGGGGCTGAACACTGAAGCTTTCTTT. Full variable domain (rest looked up from reference TRBV19 and TRBJ1-1): DGGITQSPKYLFRKEGQNVTLSCEQNLNHDAMYWYRQDPGQGLRLIYYSQIVNDFQKGDIAEGYSVSREKKESFPLTVTSAQKNPTAFYLCASIDRGLNTEAFFGQGTRLTVV.

V gene TRBV6-2 or TRBV6-3 combines with J gene TRBJ2-7; 10 bases are shared with TRBD2. From germline, CDR1 is MNHEY and CDR2 SVGEGT. With V trimmed by 2 bases and J by 0 bases, 7 bases remained unmatched. The CDR3 length is 17 residues. The DNA for the CDR3 is TGTGCCAGCAGTTACGAGGCTAGCGGGAGTCTCTCCTACGAGCAGTACTTC. It yields the protein CASSYEASGSLSYEQYF.

CDR3 coding DNA: TGTGCCAGCAGCTTGGGACGGAGCTCCTACAATGAGCAGTTCTTC. It translates to CASSLGRSSYNEQFF. This chain links TRBV5-4 with TRBJ2-1, with D unclear. Trimming cost V 0 bases and J 0 bases, with 7 bases left between them. The CDR3 loop spans 15 amino acids. Germline CDR1 and CDR2: SGHNT and YYREEE (reference sequence).

V usage is TRBV19 and J usage is TRBJ1-1, with D perhaps TRBD1 (6 bases). Germline CDR1 LNHDA, CDR2 SQIVND (reference sequence). Trimming removed 8 bases at V and 2 bases at J, with 15 bases between. The length of the CDR3 is 14 residues. The DNA of the CDR3 is TGTGCCAGTTCCCCCGGGACACCAAACACTGAAGCTTTCTTT. Protein: CASSPGTPNTEAFF.

This clone is a singleton in its sample. The gene calls are TRBV6-5 and TRBJ2-6, with TRBD1 matching over 10 bases. V gave up 5 bases and J gave up 12 bases; unmatched junction bases: 7. Germline-derived CDR1 and CDR2 are MNHEY and SVGAGI. CDR3 length: 14 residues. The CDR3 loop is CASSPDRGVPVLTF. The CDR3 DNA sequence: TGTGCCAGCAGTCCGGACAGGGGGGTCCCCGTCCTGACTTTC.